This T cell receptor beta chain was recovered during a study of T-cell memory formation after mild COVID-19 (dated by TCRdb to the early 2020s). Broadly, across the study: TCR sequence clusters from the two donors were found to be largely donor specific. The cohort was made up of two young adult volunteers, one female and one male, who were previously healthy. Longitudinal TCRalpha and TCRbeta repertoire sequencing tracked T-cell clones expanding and contracting after mild COVID-19 in two donors. General conclusions and limits of the study: Only a couple of mild cases were covered by the study, and larger cohorts that include severe cases with pre-infection samples were considered necessary. Contracting CD4+ clones turned up mainly in the CM and EM memory subsets, whereas EMRA was where CD8+ clones were enriched. Clones contracting from day 15 to 85 had balanced CD4/CD8 phenotypes, while a second wave expanding from day 15 to 37 was biased towards CD4+. Some responding clones were detected in pre-infection memory, which suggested that pre-existing cross-reactive memory T cells had joined the SARS-CoV-2 response. The second-wave clones that peaked on day 37 were not confirmed to be SARS-CoV-2 specific.

From the cysteine through the phenylalanine, the CDR3 covers 12 amino acids. Only the CDR3 DNA is retained, 36 bases long and in frame from the first base. Per the germline V gene, MGHDK is the CDR1 and SYGVNS is the CDR2. The trim is 4 bases for V and 12 bases for J, with a gap of 12 bases between the germline ends. On this clonotype itself: The antigen this receptor binds is unknown. No base-level quality is on record; no much larger clone is a single base apart.

PBMCs were isolated by Ficoll-Paque density gradient centrifugation. Instrument used: Illumina NovaSeq 6000. TCRalpha and TCRbeta cDNA libraries were constructed by 5'RACE with constant-segment primers, with sample barcodes and unique molecular identifiers being introduced. RNA was extracted from every sample with Trizol reagent. Library amplification was performed in two PCR steps, and a second sample barcode and Illumina TruSeq adapters were introduced in the second step. Libraries were sequenced on an Illumina NovaSeq with 2 x 150 bp paired-end reads. On the study's bioinformatics: Demultiplexing of reads and collapsing into UMI-guided consensus sequences were performed with migec v1.2.7. Using mixcr v2.1.11, UMI consensuses were aligned to TRA and TRB V and J templates and then assembled into clonotypes. Clonotypes were classified as expanded or contracted when called significant by both edgeR and NoisET, with noise models trained on biological replicates. For edgeR calls, the cutoffs were a false discovery rate-adjusted p below 0.01 and a log2 fold-change threshold of 1. PCA with hierarchical clustering of max-normalized trajectories of the 1000 most abundant clonotypes was used as exploratory dynamics analysis. Separately sequenced CD4+ and CD8+ repertoires were used to assign a CD4 or CD8 phenotype to each responding clone. TCRdb trimmed the raw reads at Q25, called clones with MiXCR and kept productive beta chains. Rows matching on CDR3 protein sequence are summarized as one entry with the most common DNA and genes. The V and J calls reflect TCRdb's pipeline rather than the authors' work. The table for this sample lists about 340,000 distinct CDR3 sequences; more than 20% of them were counted only once. The ten largest account for around a fifth of the sample.

The rearrangement combines TRBV25-1 with TRBJ1-4; a weak D assignment points to TRBD1 (6 bases agree). Sample: PBMCs or a T cell subset sorted from them (not recorded which). The TCR originated in a man between 18 and 35 years old who had mild COVID-19 (a few samples of this study predate the infection). The sample titles of this study are shuffled in the database, so cell type and time point are left out; the donor was told from shared clones. At the DNA level, the sequence is TGTGCCAGCAGTGGAGGGGGTTTAGAACTGTTTTTT. Translated, this gives CASSGGGLELFF.